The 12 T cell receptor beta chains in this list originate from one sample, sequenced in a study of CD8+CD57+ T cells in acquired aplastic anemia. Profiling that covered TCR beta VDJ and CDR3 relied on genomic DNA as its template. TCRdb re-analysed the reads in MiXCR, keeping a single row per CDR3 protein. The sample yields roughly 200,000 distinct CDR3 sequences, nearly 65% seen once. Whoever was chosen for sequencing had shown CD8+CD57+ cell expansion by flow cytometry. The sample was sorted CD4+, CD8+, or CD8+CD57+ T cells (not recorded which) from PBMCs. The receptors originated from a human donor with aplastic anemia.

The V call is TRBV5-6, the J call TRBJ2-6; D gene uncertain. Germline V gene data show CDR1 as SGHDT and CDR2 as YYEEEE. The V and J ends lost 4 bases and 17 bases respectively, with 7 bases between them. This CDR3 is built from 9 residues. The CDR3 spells CASSPGVTF. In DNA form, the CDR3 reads TGTGCCAGCAGCCCCGGCGTGACTTTC. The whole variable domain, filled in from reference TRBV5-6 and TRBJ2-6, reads DAGVTQSPTHLIKTRGQQVTLRCSPKSGHDTVSWYQQALGQGPQFIFQYYEEEERQRGNFPDRFSGHQFPNYSSELNVNALLLGDSALYLCASSPGVTFGAGSRLTVL.

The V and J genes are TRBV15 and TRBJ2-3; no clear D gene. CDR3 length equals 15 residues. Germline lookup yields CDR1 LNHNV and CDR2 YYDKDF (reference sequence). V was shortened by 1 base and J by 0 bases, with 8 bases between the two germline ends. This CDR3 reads CATSRADGSTDTQYF. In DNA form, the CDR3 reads TGTGCCACCAGCAGAGCTGACGGGAGCACAGATACGCAGTATTTT.

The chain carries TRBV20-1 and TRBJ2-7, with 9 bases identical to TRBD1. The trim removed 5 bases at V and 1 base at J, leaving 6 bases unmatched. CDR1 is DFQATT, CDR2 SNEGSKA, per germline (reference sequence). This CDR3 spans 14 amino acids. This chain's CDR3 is CSAEQGARSYEQYF. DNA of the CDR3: TGCAGTGCTGAACAGGGGGCTCGGTCCTACGAGCAGTACTTC.

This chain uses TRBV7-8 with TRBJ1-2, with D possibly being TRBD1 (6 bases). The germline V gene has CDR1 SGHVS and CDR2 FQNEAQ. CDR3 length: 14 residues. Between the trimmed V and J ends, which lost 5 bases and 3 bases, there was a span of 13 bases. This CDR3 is CASSARGLDYGYTF. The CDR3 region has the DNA TGTGCCAGCAGCGCCAGGGGTCTCGACTATGGCTACACCTTC.

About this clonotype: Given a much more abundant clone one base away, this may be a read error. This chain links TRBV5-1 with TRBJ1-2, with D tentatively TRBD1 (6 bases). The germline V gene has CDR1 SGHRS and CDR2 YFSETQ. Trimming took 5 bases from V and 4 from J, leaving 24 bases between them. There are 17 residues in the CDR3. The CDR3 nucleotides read TGCGCCAGCAGTTTCGACGGGGGGCCGTCATTCATCTATGGCTACACCTTC. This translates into CASSFDGGPSFIYGYTF.

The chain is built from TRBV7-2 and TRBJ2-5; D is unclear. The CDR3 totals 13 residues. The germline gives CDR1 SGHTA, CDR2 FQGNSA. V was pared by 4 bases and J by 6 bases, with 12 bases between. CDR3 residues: CASSSTCGQTQYF. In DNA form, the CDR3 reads TGTGCCAGCAGCTCCACCTGTGGGCAGACCCAGTACTTC.

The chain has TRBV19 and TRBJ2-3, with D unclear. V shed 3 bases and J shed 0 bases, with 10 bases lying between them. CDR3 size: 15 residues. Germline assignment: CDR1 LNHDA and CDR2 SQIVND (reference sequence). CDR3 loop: CASSMNPVSTDTQYF. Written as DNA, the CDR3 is TGTGCCAGTAGTATGAACCCGGTTAGCACAGATACGCAGTATTTT.

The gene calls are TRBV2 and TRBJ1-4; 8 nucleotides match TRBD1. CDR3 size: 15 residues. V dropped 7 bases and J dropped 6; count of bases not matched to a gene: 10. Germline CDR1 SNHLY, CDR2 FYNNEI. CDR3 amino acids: CASNRQGSRDEKLFF. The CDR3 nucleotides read TGTGCCAGCAATCGACAGGGGTCGAGGGATGAAAAACTGTTTTTT.

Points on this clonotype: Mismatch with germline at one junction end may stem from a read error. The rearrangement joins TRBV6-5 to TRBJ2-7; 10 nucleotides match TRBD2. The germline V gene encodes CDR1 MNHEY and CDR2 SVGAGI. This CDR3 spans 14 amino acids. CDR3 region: CAATTSGAVYEQCF. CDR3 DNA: TGTGCCGCCACAACTAGCGGGGCCGTATACGAGCAGTGCTTC.

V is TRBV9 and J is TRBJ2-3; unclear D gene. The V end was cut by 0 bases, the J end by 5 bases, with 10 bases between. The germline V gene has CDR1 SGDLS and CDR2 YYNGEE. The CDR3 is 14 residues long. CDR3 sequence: CASSVGVGQDTQYF. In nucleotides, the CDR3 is TGTGCCAGCAGCGTAGGGGTCGGGCAAGATACGCAGTATTTT.

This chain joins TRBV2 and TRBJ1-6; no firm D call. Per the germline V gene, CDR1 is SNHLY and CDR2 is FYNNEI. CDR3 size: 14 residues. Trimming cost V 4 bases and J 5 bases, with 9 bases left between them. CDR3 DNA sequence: TGTGCCAGCAGTGTGAGGGCAAATAATTCACCCCTCCACTTT. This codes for CASSVRANNSPLHF.

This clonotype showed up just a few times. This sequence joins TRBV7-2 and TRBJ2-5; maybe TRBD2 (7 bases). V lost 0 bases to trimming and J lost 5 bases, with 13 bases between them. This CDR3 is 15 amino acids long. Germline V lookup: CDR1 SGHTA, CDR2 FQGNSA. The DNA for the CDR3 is TGTGCCAGCAGCTTAGCTAAGGGGGGGAGGGAGACCCAGTACTTC. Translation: CASSLAKGGRETQYF.